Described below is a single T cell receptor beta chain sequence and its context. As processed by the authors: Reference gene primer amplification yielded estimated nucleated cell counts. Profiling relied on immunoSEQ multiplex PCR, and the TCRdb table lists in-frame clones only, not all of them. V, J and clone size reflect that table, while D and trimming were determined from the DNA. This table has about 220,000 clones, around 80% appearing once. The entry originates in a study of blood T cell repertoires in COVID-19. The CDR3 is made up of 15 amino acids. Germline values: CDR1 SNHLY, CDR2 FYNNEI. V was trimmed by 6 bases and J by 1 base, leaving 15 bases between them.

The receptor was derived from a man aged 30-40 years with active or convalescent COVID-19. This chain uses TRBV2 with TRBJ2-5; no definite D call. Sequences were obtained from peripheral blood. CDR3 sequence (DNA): TGTGCCAGCAGGTTCCAACTTTCCCGCCAAGAGACCCAGTACTTC. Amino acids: CASRFQLSRQETQYF.